Included here is one T cell receptor (beta chain) sequence, with context. This clone showed up just once. The clone's antigen remains unknown. No much larger clonotype is one base removed from it; base qualities were not supplied. The sample originates from a study of blood T cell repertoires in COVID-19 (TCRdb year 2020). As for the study more broadly: Samples covering the acute and convalescent phases of COVID-19 were provided by collaborators in the United States, Italy and Spain. The material from the prospective study consisted of cDNA or gDNA derived from T cells, B-cell-depleted T cells, or PBMCs. The dataset comprised deeply sampled blood TCRbeta repertoires from subjects exposed to, actively infected with, or recovered from COVID-19. The repertoires were released in a freely available public database meant as a resource for research on the immune response to SARS-CoV-2. Samples came from the ongoing ImmuneRACE study (first 160 participants) plus 1,254 subjects from 6 global collaborators. The sample metadata nearly always contained a de-identified subject ID, COVID-19 status, age in years and sex. HLA class I and class II types, where available, came from metadata supplied by the sample provider rather than from assay-based typing.

Points the paper makes about the study in general: The quantity of clinical and demographic metadata differed by source and by participant and was supplied without curation.

Collaborating institutions collected whole blood in K2EDTA tubes following their own protocols. Collaborator samples were shipped for TCRbeta analysis as frozen whole blood, isolated PBMCs, or DNA extracted from either sample type. From the germline V gene (reference sequence), CDR1 is LGHDT and CDR2 is YNNKEL. The CDR3, cysteine through phenylalanine, is 14 amino acids long. The DNA shown is the 42-base CDR3, in frame from base 1. V was cut back by 0 bases and J by 7 bases, leaving a gap of 12 bases between them. The immunoSEQ Assay, a bias-controlled multiplex PCR, was used to amplify TCRbeta CDR3 regions from genomic DNA. For the original study's pipeline: The number of nucleated cells in each sample was estimated by amplification of reference gene primers within the assay. To quantify the absolute abundance of each unique TCRbeta CDR3 rearrangement, sequence reads were collapsed and filtered. For each sample, productive Simpson clonality was calculated as the square root of Simpson's diversity index across productive rearrangements. TCRdb retrieved this table from immuneACCESS and kept in-frame rearrangements only. Not all clones are present; in checked studies, unresolved V genes account for under half, and no reason is known for the remainder. The V and J calls and the clone size are those of that table, but D and trimming were determined from the DNA. The sample yields approximately 65,000 clones; about 81% were counted once. The ten top clones hold around a sixth of the sample.

The sequence was obtained from a man older than 75 with acute or convalescent COVID-19. The specimen sequenced was peripheral blood. The chain joins TRBV3-1 (or the pseudogene TRBV3-2) to TRBJ1-2; the D gene is possibly TRBD1, with 5 bases matching. The sequenced DNA is TGTGCCAGCAGCCAAGACGCCAGGGTCTCTGGCTACACCTTC. The translation is CASSQDARVSGYTF.